This T cell receptor beta chain was captured in a study of human T cells and chemical hapten exposure. TCRdb independently ran MiXCR on the RACE reads; one entry per CDR3 protein. The sample lists 80,000 to 100,000 distinct CDR3 sequences; 8% to 10% were seen once. J gave up 5 bases and V 4 bases, and 10 bases lay outside the gene matches. Per germline, CDR1 MDHEN and CDR2 SYDVKM. The CDR3 covers 15 residues. In this sample, this clonotype turned up many times. Time point reported: pre-sensitization, week 0. Sample treatment: therapeutic diphenylcyclopropenone sensitization with weekly scalp DPC. The sample here was whole blood, taken in connection with sensitization to the hapten diphenylcyclopropenone (DPC). The receptor comes from a woman aged 40 to 50 with alopecia areata. Some clones in this sample may be carry-over from other donors' samples. This sequence joins TRBV28 and TRBJ1-2, with 7 bases matching TRBD1. CDR3 DNA sequence: TGTGCCAGCAGTTCCCGGGACAGACTAAAATATGGCTACACCTTC. Encoded protein: CASSSRDRLKYGYTF.